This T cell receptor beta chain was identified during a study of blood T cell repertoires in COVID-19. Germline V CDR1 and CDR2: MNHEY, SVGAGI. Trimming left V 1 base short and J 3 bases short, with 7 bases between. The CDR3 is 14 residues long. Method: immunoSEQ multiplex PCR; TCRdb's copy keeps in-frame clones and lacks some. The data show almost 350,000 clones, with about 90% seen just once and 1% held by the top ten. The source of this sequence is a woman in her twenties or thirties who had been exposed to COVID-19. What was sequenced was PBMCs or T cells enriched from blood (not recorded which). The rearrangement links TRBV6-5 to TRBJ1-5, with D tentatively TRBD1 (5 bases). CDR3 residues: CASSYWGPNQPQHF. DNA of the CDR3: TGTGCCAGCAGTTACTGGGGCCCCAATCAGCCCCAGCATTTT.